This T cell receptor beta chain was documented in a study of T cell changes during pregnancy in multiple sclerosis. V was pared by 5 bases and J by 2 bases, with 10 bases of the junction left unmatched. The V gene's germline CDR1 is SGHKS and CDR2 YYEKEE (reference sequence). The CDR3 spans 16 residues. Some clones are missing from TCRdb's copy, which holds only in-frame ones; the method was immunoSEQ multiplex PCR. The repertoire includes 29,000 or so clones, approximately 89% of them detected once, and around 6.8% sits in the top ten. The chain carries TRBV5-5 and TRBJ2-7, with 10 bases aligning to TRBD1. The TCR was taken from a female donor with multiple sclerosis, enrolled in a pregnancy study. Sequenced material: CD8+ T cells from peripheral blood mononuclear cells, taken after pregnancy. The CDR3 is CASSSMPDRGTYEQYF. The CDR3 nucleotides are TGTGCCAGCAGTTCGATGCCGGACAGGGGGACCTACGAGCAGTACTTC.